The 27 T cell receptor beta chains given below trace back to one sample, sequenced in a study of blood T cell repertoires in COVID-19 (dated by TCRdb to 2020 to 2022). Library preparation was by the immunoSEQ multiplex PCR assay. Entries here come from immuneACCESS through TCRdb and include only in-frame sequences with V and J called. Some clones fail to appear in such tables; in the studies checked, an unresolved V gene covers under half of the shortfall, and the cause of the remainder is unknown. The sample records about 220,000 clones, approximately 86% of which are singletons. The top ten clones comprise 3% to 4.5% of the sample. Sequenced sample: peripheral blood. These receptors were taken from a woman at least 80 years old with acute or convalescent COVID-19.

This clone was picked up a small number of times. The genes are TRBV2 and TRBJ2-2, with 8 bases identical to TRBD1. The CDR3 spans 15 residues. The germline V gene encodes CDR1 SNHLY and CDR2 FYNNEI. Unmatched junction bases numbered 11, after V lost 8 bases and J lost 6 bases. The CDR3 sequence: CASSFRQGSPGELFF. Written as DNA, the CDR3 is TGTGCCAGCTCTTTTCGACAGGGGTCTCCCGGGGAGCTGTTTTTT.

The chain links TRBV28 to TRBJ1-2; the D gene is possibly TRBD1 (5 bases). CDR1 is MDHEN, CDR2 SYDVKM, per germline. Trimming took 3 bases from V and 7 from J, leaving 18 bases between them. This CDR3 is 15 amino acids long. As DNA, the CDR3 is TGTGCCAGCAGTTTCTCGGAACAGGCTATCCCTGGCTACACCTTC. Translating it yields CASSFSEQAIPGYTF.

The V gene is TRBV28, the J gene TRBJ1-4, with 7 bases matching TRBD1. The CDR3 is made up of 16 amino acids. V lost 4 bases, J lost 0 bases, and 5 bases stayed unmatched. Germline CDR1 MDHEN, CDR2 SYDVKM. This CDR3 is CASSSLTGATNEKLFF. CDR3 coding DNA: TGTGCCAGCAGTTCCCTCACAGGGGCAACTAATGAAAAACTGTTTTTT.

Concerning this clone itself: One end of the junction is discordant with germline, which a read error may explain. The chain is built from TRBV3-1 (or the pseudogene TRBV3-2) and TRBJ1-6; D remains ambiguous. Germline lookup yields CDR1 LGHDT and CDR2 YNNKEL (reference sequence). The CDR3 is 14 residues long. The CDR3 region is CASRQDALGSPLHF. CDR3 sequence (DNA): TGTGCCAGCAGGCAAGACGCACTAGGTTCACCCCTCCACTTT.

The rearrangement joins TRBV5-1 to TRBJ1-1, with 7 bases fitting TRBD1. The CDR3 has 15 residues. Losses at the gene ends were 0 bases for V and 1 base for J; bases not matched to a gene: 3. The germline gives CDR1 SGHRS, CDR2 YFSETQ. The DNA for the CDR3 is TGCGCCAGCAGCTTGGAGGGACAGTCGAACACTGAAGCTTTCTTT. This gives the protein CASSLEGQSNTEAFF.

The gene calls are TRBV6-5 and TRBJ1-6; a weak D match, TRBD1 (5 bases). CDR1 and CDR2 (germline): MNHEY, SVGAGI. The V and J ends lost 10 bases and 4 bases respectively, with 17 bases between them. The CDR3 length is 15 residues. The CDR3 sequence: CATKDGGAYNSPLHF. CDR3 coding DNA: TGTGCCACCAAGGACGGAGGGGCGTATAATTCACCCCTCCACTTT.

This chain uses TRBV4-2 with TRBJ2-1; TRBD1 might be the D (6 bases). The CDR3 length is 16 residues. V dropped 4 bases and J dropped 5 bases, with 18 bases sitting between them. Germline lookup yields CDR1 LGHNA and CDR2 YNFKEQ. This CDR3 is CASSLLVGAVDNEQFF. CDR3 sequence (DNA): TGTGCCAGCAGCCTCCTGGTGGGGGCGGTCGACAATGAGCAGTTCTTC.

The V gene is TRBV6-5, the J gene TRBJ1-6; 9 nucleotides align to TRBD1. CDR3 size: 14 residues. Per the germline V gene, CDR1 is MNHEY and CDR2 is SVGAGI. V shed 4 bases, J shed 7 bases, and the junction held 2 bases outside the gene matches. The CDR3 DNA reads TGTGCCAGCAGTTCTGGGACAGGGAATTCACCCCTCCACTTT. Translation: CASSSGTGNSPLHF.

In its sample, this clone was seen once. The CDR3 DNA reads as TGTGCCAGCAGCGCGGAGGACAGGGGACGGTTCTCCTACGAGCAGTACTTC. Translating gives CASSAEDRGRFSYEQYF. The chain couples TRBV7-2 to TRBJ2-7; TRBD1 agrees at 9 bases. Losses at the gene ends were 5 bases for V and 0 bases for J; bases not matched to a gene: 11. The germline CDR1 and CDR2 sequences are SGHTA and FQGNSA. The CDR3 sequence is 17 residues long.

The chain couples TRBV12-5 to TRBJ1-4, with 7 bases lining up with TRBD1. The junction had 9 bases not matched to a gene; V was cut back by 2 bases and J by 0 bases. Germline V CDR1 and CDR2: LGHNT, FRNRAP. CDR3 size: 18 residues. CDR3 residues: CASGLFRDRDTTNEKLFF. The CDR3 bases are TGTGCTAGTGGTTTGTTCCGGGACAGAGATACAACTAATGAAAAACTGTTTTTT. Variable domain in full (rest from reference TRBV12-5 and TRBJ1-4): DARVTQTPRHKVTEMGQEVTMRCQPILGHNTVFWYRQTMMQGLELLAYFRNRAPLDDSGMPKDRFSAEMPDATLATLKIQPSEPRDSAVYFCASGLFRDRDTTNEKLFFGSGTQLSVL.

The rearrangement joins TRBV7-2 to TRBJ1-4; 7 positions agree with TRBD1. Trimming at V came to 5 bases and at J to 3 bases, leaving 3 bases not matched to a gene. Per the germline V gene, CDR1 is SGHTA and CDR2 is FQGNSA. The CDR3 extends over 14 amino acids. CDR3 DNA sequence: TGTGCCAGCAGCCATGGGACAGCTAATGAAAAACTGTTTTTT. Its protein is CASSHGTANEKLFF.

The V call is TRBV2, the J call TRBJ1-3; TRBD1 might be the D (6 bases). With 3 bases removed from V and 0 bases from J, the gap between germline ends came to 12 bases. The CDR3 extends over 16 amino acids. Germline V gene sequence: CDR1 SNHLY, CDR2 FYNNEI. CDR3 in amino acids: CASSDTGPLSGNTIYF. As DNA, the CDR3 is TGTGCCAGCAGTGATACAGGGCCGCTCTCTGGAAACACCATATATTTT. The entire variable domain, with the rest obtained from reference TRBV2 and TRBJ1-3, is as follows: EPEVTQTPSHQVTQMGQEVILRCVPISNHLYFYWYRQILGQKVEFLVSFYNNEISEKSEIFDDQFSVERPDGSNFTLKIRSTKLEDSAMYFCASSDTGPLSGNTIYFGEGSWLTVV.

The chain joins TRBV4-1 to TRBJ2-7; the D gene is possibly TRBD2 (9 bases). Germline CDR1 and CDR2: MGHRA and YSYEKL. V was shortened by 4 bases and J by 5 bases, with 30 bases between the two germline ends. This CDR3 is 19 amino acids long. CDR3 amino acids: CASSRRFVQGGLAGNEQYF. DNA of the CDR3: TGCGCCAGCAGCCGCCGATTTGTACAGGGGGGACTAGCAGGGAACGAGCAGTACTTC.

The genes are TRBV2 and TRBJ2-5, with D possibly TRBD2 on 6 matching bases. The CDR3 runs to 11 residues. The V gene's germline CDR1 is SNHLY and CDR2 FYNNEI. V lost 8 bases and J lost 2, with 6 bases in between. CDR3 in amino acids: CASAGQETQYF. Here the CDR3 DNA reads TGTGCCAGCGCGGGACAAGAGACCCAGTACTTC.

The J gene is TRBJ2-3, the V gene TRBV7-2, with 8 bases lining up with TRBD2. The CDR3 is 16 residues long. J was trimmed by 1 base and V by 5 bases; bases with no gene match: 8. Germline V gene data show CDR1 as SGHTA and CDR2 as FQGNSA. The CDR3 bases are TGTGCCAGCAGCCTTATAGCGGGGAGCCGCACAGATACGCAGTATTTT. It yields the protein CASSLIAGSRTDTQYF.

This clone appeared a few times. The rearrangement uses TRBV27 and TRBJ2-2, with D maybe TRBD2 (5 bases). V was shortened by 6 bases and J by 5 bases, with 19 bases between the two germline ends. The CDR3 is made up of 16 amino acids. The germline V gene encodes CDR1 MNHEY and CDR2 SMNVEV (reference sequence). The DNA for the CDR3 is TGTGCCAGCAGCATGCCGGGGTTGCGGCGTACCGGGGAGCTGTTTTTT. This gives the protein CASSMPGLRRTGELFF.

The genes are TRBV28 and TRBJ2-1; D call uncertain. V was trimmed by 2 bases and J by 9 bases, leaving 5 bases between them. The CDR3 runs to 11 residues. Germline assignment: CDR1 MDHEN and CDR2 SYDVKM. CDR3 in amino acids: CASSLSREQFF. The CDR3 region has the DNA TGTGCCAGCAGTTTAAGCCGTGAGCAGTTCTTC.

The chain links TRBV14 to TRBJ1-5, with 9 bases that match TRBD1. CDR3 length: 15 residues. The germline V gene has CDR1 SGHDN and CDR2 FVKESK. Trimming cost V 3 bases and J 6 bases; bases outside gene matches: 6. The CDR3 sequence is CASSQGGTGSQPQHF. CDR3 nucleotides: TGTGCCAGCAGCCAGGGCGGGACAGGGAGTCAGCCCCAGCATTTT.

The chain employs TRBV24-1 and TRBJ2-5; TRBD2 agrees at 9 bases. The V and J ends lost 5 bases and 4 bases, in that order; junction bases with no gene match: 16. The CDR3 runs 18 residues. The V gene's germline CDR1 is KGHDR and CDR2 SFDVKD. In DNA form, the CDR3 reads TGTGCCACCAGTGCGGGTAGCGGGGGCCTAGGCCCTTCAGAGACCCAGTACTTC. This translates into CATSAGSGGLGPSETQYF.

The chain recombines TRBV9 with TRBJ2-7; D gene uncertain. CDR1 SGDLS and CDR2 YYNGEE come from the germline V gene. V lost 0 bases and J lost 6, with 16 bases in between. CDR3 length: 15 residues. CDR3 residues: CASSVEPTPGREQYF. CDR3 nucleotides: TGTGCCAGCAGCGTAGAGCCCACTCCAGGTCGCGAGCAGTACTTC.

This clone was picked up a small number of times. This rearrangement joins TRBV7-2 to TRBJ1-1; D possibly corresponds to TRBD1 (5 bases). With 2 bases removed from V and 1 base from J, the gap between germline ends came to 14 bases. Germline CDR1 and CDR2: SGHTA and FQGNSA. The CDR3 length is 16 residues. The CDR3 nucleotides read TGTGCCAGCAGCTTATTGAGTCTGGGGCCGAACACTGAAGCTTTCTTT. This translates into CASSLLSLGPNTEAFF.

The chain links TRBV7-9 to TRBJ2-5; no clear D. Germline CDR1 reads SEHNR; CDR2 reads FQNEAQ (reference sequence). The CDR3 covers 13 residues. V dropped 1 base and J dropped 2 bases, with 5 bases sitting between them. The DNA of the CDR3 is TGTGCCAGCAGCTTAGGCAGGCAAGAGACCCAGTACTTC. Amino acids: CASSLGRQETQYF.

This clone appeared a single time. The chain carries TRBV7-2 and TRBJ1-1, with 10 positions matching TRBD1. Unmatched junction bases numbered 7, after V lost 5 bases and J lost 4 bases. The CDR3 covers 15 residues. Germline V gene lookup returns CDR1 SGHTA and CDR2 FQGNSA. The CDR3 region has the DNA TGTGCCAGCAGCCCCCCCGGGACAGGGGCCACTGAAGCTTTCTTT. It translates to CASSPPGTGATEAFF.

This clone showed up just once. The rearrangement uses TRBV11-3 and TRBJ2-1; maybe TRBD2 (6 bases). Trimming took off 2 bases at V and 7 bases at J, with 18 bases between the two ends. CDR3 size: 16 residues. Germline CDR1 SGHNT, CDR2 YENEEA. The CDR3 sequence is CASSLPSGTLMNEQFF. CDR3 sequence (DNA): TGTGCCAGCAGCTTACCCTCCGGGACTTTGATGAATGAGCAGTTCTTC.

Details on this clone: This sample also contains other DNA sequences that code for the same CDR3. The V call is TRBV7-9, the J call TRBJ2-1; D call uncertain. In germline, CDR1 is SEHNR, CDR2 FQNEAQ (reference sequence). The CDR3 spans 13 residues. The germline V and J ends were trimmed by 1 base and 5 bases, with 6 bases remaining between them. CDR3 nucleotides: TGTGCCAGCAGCTTAGACCTAGACAATGAGCAGTTCTTC. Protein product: CASSLDLDNEQFF.

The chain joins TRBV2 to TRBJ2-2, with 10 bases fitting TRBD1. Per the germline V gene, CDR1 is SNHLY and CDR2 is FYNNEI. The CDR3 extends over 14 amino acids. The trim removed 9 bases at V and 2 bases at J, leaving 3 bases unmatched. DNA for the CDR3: TGTGCCAGAGGGACAGGGGCTAACACCGGGGAGCTGTTTTTT. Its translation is CARGTGANTGELFF.

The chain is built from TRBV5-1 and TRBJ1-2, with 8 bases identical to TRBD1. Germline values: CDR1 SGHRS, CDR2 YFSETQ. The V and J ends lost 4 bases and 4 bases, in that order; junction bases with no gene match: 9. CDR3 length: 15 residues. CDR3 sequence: CASSQGTGLPYGYTF. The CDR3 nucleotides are TGCGCCAGCAGCCAGGGGACAGGTCTCCCCTATGGCTACACCTTC.